This T cell receptor (beta chain) was recorded in a study of shared clonotypes between healthy human individuals. The CDR3 is made up of 16 amino acids. In germline, CDR1 is SGDLS, CDR2 YYNGEE. The J segment lost 7 bases and the V segment lost 0 bases, leaving 5 bases of the junction unmatched. Repertoires were generated with immunoSEQ multiplex PCR, while TCRdb's copy carries only in-frame clones and drops some. The profile shows about 1 million clones, 65% to 80% of them singletons. Material: memory CD4+ T cells sorted from blood. Subset noted: CD45RA-negative fraction. The receptor was derived from a man between 18 and 29 years old in good health. The chain links TRBV9 to TRBJ1-4; 11 bases are shared with TRBD1. This chain's CDR3 is CASSVGTGGAGEKLFF. The DNA for the CDR3 is TGTGCCAGCAGCGTAGGGACAGGGGGCGCGGGTGAAAAACTGTTTTTT.